Sequencing of this T cell receptor beta chain was carried out in a study of vaccination and CD4 T cells after COVID-19. Turning to the study itself: Across the group, participants received two doses of either BNT162b2 or mRNA-1273 vaccine. General study results and limits: Data came from relatively few convalescent patients and lacked early post-infection timepoints.

By sample share, this clonotype is medium-sized (0.01 to 0.1%). Its antigen remains unknown. The treatment here: approximately nine-day PBMC culture with coronavirus spike peptide pools or control peptides (ViraFEST assay). These CD4+ T cells came from an unexposed donor, sampled before the COVID-19 pandemic (2011-2018). Peptide-pool expansion of antigen-specific T cells preceded TCR sequencing in ViraFEST. The CDR3 is 15 amino acids. The V and J ends lost 2 bases and 0 bases respectively, with 9 bases between them. CDR1 is SGHRS, CDR2 YFSETQ, per germline. Cultured CD4+ T cell DNA was sequenced using the Oncomine TCR Beta short-read assay. TCRdb ran MiXCR on the PCR reads and lists one entry per CDR3 protein. The data show approximately 5,800 distinct CDR3 sequences, approximately 45% seen once.

This clonotype was obtained from a human donor in good health. Sequences were obtained from CD4+ T cells from blood, cultured in vitro. This sequence joins TRBV5-1 and TRBJ2-1; perhaps TRBD1 as D (6 bases). The CDR3 protein is CASSLTGSSYNEQFF. CDR3 nucleotides: TGCGCCAGCAGCTTAACAGGGAGCTCCTACAATGAGCAGTTCTTC.